This T cell receptor beta chain is from a study of blood T cell repertoires in COVID-19. On the study more broadly: Whether acute or convalescent, the COVID-19 samples came from the United States, Italy and Spain. T cells, B-cell-depleted T cells, or PBMCs supplied cDNA or gDNA.

In the study's own analysis: Amplified reference gene primers provided the basis for estimating nucleated cell counts. Only in-frame clones appear in the TCRdb table, and some are missing; sequencing was by immunoSEQ multiplex PCR. V and J calls and clone size follow that table, whereas D and trimming were derived from the DNA. The sample carries under 150,000 clones, roughly 72% recorded once. Sequenced material: peripheral blood. The TCR comes from a human donor in a cohort sampled during active COVID-19.

Here the CDR3 reads CASSRYRESPLHF. CDR3 bases: TGTGCCAGCAGCAGATACAGGGAGTCACCCCTCCACTTT. The chain recombines TRBV11-3 with TRBJ1-6, with D maybe TRBD1 (6 bases). The CDR3 covers 13 residues. Trimming stripped 5 bases from V and 10 bases from J, with 12 bases between. Germline V gene lookup returns CDR1 SGHNT and CDR2 YENEEA.